The clone carrying this T cell receptor (beta chain) has ten or more counts. Its specificity is unknown. No cell fractionation was done, so the repertoire covers all unsorted peripheral blood T cells. From germline, CDR1 is MDHEN and CDR2 SYDVKM. V lost 3 bases to trimming and J lost 5 bases, with 13 bases between them. CDR3 length: 14 amino acids. These data come from a study of HIV-infected patients and healthy controls. Regarding the study as a whole: Healthy controls carried many MAIT alpha-chain CDR3s, while HIV+ repertoires had few.

Approximately 500 ng RNA was reverse transcribed with alpha and beta constant-region primers. Separate chain-specific third strand synthesis with multiplexing indices produced the alpha and beta libraries. All rearrangements within a chain used one primer pair; cDNA molecules carried barcodes. A 5' RACE adapter with a random hexamer and the SP2 primer site was joined to cDNA. The SP2 site served as the priming point for second strand synthesis. TCRdb itself ran the 5' RACE reads through MiXCR, one entry per CDR3 protein. The sample records over 8,000 distinct CDR3 sequences, less than 11% being singletons.

The TCR originated in an adult with HIV infection. The source was blood, collected before antiretroviral therapy. The chain joins TRBV28 to TRBJ1-1, with D possibly TRBD1 on 6 matching bases. The CDR3 DNA follows: TGTGCCAGCAGTTTTTCAGGAGGGGGTACTGAAGCTTTCTTT. Its protein product is CASSFSGGGTEAFF.